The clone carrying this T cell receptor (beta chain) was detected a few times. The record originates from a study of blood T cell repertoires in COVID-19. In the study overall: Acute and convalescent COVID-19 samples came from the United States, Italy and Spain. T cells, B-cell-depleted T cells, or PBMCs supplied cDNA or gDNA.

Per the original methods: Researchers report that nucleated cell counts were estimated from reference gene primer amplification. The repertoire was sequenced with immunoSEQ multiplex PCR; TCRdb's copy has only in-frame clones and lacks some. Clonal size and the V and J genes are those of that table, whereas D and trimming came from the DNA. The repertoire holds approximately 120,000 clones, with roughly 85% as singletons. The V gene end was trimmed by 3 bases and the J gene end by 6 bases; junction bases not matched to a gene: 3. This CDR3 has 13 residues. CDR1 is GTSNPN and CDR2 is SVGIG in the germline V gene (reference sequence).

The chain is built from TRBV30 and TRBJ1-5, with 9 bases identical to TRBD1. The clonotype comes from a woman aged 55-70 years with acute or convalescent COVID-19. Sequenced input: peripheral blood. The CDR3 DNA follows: TGTGCCTGGAGCCTACAGGGGGCTCAGCCCCAGCATTTT. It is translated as CAWSLQGAQPQHF.